Below are 21 T cell receptor beta chains sequenced from a single sample in a study of blood T cell repertoires in COVID-19 (dated by TCRdb to the early 2020s). The library was obtained by the immunoSEQ multiplex PCR assay. TCRdb stores this immuneACCESS table with in-frame sequences only. Part of the clones is absent; in the studies checked, under half of the shortfall reflects unresolved V genes, and no reason is known for the rest. This sample lists about 98,000 clones; about 85% were detected once. Together, the top ten hold about 11% of the sample. The sample consisted of peripheral blood. These TCRs come from a woman of 80 years or more with acute or convalescent COVID-19.

The chain is built from TRBV28 and TRBJ1-4, with 8 bases fitting TRBD1. V was clipped by 6 bases and J by 7 bases; unmatched bases: 7. CDR1 and CDR2 from the germline V gene are MDHEN and SYDVKM. The CDR3 runs 14 residues. CDR3 bases: TGTGCCAGCAGCTCAGGGGGCCCAGGTGAAAAACTGTTTTTT. It yields the protein CASSSGGPGEKLFF. The whole variable domain, remainder taken from reference TRBV28 and TRBJ1-4, is DVKVTQSSRYLVKRTGEKVFLECVQDMDHENMFWYRQDPGLGLRLIYFSYDVKMKEKGDIPEGYSVSREKKERFSLILESASTNQTSMYLCASSSGGPGEKLFFGSGTQLSVL.

The chain employs TRBV29-1 and TRBJ1-1; a weak D match, TRBD1 (6 bases). In germline, CDR1 is SQVTM, CDR2 ANQGSEA. Trimming stripped 7 bases from V and 0 bases from J, with 12 bases between. The CDR3 is 13 residues long. CDR3 sequence reads: CSAGDMVNTEAFF. Here the CDR3 DNA reads TGCAGCGCTGGGGACATGGTGAACACTGAAGCTTTCTTT.

The chain carries TRBV11-3 and TRBJ2-2, with 8 bases fitting TRBD2. The V segment lost 5 bases and the J segment 1 base; nucleotides outside the gene matches: 6. Germline CDR1 SGHNT, CDR2 YENEEA. This CDR3 spans 16 amino acids. The CDR3: CASSPPAGGNTGELFF. The CDR3 DNA sequence: TGTGCCAGCAGCCCGCCGGCGGGGGGGAACACCGGGGAGCTGTTTTTT.

In this sample, this clone turned up a few times. This chain links TRBV6-5 with TRBJ2-1, with 7 bases aligning to TRBD2. The germline V gene has CDR1 MNHEY and CDR2 SVGAGI. This CDR3 is built from 13 residues. The ends lost 6 bases at V and 6 bases at J; junction bases unmatched: 5. CDR3 sequence (DNA): TGTGCCAGCAGCCGACGACTAGCCAATGAGCAGTTCTTC. It codes for CASSRRLANEQFF.

This sequence joins TRBV5-1 and TRBJ2-3; 11 nucleotides align to TRBD2. There are 14 residues in the CDR3. Germline CDR1 SGHRS, CDR2 YFSETQ. V lost 3 bases and J lost 6; bases outside the gene matches: 3. Here the CDR3 reads CASSSGLAADTQYF. As DNA, the CDR3 is TGCGCCAGCAGCTCGGGACTAGCGGCGGATACGCAGTATTTT.

The chain uses TRBV4-1 and TRBJ2-3, with TRBD2 identical over 11 bases. The J segment lost 0 bases and the V segment lost 5 bases, leaving 7 bases of the junction unmatched. The CDR3 runs to 17 residues. Germline CDR1 is MGHRA and CDR2 is YSYEKL. CDR3 DNA sequence: TGCGCCAGCAGCGTTTCTAGCGGGGGGCCTAGCACAGATACGCAGTATTTT. Its protein is CASSVSSGGPSTDTQYF.

The V call is TRBV7-9, the J call TRBJ1-2; D possibly corresponds to TRBD1 (6 bases). The CDR3 length is 14 residues. Looked up from germline, CDR1 is SEHNR and CDR2 is FQNEAQ (reference sequence). V was clipped by 6 bases and J by 3 bases, with 14 bases between them. CDR3 loop: CASSRGAGDYGYTF. CDR3 nucleotide sequence: TGTGCCAGCAGTCGGGGGGCAGGCGACTATGGCTACACCTTC.

The chain carries TRBV7-2 and TRBJ1-2; D gene unclear. The CDR3 totals 15 residues. Trimming took off 1 base at V and 8 bases at J, with 17 bases between the two ends. Germline CDR1 and CDR2: SGHTA and FQGNSA. The DNA for the CDR3 is TGTGCCAGCAGCTTAGGGCCCGGGGAGGTGAGCGGCTACACCTTC. This translates into CASSLGPGEVSGYTF.

This clone was seen once. The chain links TRBV9 to TRBJ1-3, with D possibly TRBD1 on 5 matching bases. Deletions cut 4 bases from V and 0 bases from J, with 11 bases between. Germline CDR1 is SGDLS and CDR2 is YYNGEE. This CDR3 spans 15 amino acids. Here the CDR3 DNA reads TGTGCCAGCAGCTCGGGGGGTTTCTCTGGAAACACCATATATTTT. Translating gives CASSSGGFSGNTIYF.

The chain links TRBV5-1 to TRBJ1-4, with 12 bases identical to TRBD1. Trimming cost V 5 bases and J 3 bases; bases outside gene matches: 2. Germline V gives CDR1 SGHRS, CDR2 YFSETQ. The CDR3 totals 15 residues. CDR3 DNA sequence: TGCGCCAGCAGGGGACAGGGGGCGGCTAATGAAAAACTGTTTTTT. Encoded protein: CASRGQGAANEKLFF.

The gene calls are TRBV5-4 and TRBJ2-5, with D possibly being TRBD2 (7 bases). This CDR3 contains 14 residues. The germline V and J ends were trimmed by 4 bases and 5 bases, with 15 bases remaining between them. The germline CDR1 and CDR2 sequences are SGHNT and YYREEE (reference sequence). CDR3 nucleotide sequence: TGTGCCAGCAGCCCGGAGGGGGGGTCGGAGACCCAGTACTTC. Translating it yields CASSPEGGSETQYF.

V usage is TRBV12-3 or TRBV12-4 and J usage is TRBJ2-5, with D possibly matching TRBD2 (6 bases). The CDR3 loop spans 13 amino acids. Trimming took off 6 bases at V and 2 bases at J, with 10 bases between the two ends. This CDR3 is CASSGGLQETQYF. DNA of the CDR3: TGTGCCAGCAGCGGAGGGTTACAAGAGACCCAGTACTTC.

The chain has TRBV7-8 and TRBJ2-7; a possible D gene is TRBD1 (6 bases). The CDR3 has 14 residues. With 1 base removed from V and 3 bases from J, the gap between germline ends came to 10 bases. Germline V lookup: CDR1 SGHVS, CDR2 FQNEAQ. In DNA, the CDR3 is TGTGCCAGCAGCTTAGGCAGGGGAGACTACGAGCAGTACTTC. Translation gives CASSLGRGDYEQYF.

The chain uses TRBV6-9 and TRBJ1-1; a weak D match, TRBD1 (6 bases). This CDR3 spans 10 amino acids. Germline CDR1 MNHGY, CDR2 SVAAGI. Trimming pared 11 bases from V and 9 bases from J, leaving 13 bases between. The CDR3: CAGHRDKAFF. The CDR3 coding sequence is TGTGCCGGACACCGGGACAAAGCTTTCTTT.

V usage is TRBV11-2 and J usage is TRBJ2-6, with TRBD1 as a possible D gene (6 bases). This CDR3 is built from 15 residues. The germline V and J ends were trimmed by 5 bases and 4 bases, with 12 bases remaining between them. Germline V gene sequence: CDR1 SGHAT, CDR2 FQNNGV. CDR3 in DNA: TGTGCCAGCAGCCGCAGGGGAGCCGGGGCCAACGTCCTGACTTTC. It codes for CASSRRGAGANVLTF.

The rearrangement joins TRBV24-1 to TRBJ1-5; no clear D gene. The CDR3 is made up of 15 amino acids. Germline values: CDR1 KGHDR, CDR2 SFDVKD. The ends were cut back, 5 bases at V and 2 bases at J, with 12 bases in the middle. CDR3 in DNA: TGTGCCACCAGTGTTGGAGGTAACGGCAATCAGCCCCAGCATTTT. Translated, it gives CATSVGGNGNQPQHF.

V gene TRBV7-7 combines with J gene TRBJ1-1; 10 positions agree with TRBD1. J lost 2 bases, V lost 1 base, and 16 bases had no gene match. Germline loops: CDR1 SSHAT, CDR2 FNYEAQ (reference sequence). This CDR3 region has 20 residues. This CDR3 is CASSLGASGDRGLVNTEAFF. In DNA form, the CDR3 reads TGTGCCAGCAGCTTAGGGGCTTCGGGGGACAGGGGATTGGTTAACACTGAAGCTTTCTTT.

This clone has only a few counts. This sequence joins TRBV5-1 and TRBJ1-1; D might be TRBD1 (6 bases). Trimming left V 4 bases short and J 6 bases short, with 13 bases between. Germline V lookup: CDR1 SGHRS, CDR2 YFSETQ. The CDR3 runs 13 residues. In DNA form, the CDR3 reads TGCGCCAGCAGCGAAATACAGGGAGCTGAAGCTTTCTTT. It specifies CASSEIQGAEAFF.

V and J are TRBV5-1 and TRBJ1-3, with D maybe TRBD1 (5 bases). The CDR3 length is 14 residues. Germline CDR1 is SGHRS and CDR2 is YFSETQ. V lost 7 bases to trimming and J lost 4 bases, with 15 bases between them. Here the CDR3 reads CASRRSGDGNTIYF. Here the CDR3 DNA reads TGCGCCAGCCGACGCTCGGGGGACGGAAACACCATATATTTT.

This clone has just a few counts. The chain carries TRBV19 and TRBJ1-5, with 7 bases that match TRBD1. The CDR3 loop spans 18 amino acids. CDR1 is LNHDA and CDR2 is SQIVND in the germline V gene (reference sequence). Trimming cost V 6 bases and J 0 bases; bases outside gene matches: 14. CDR3 nucleotide sequence: TGTGCCAGTAGATACTCGGGACAGACGCTCTATAGCAATCAGCCCCAGCATTTT. This translates into CASRYSGQTLYSNQPQHF. The variable domain in full, with the rest retrieved from reference TRBV19 and TRBJ1-5, is DGGITQSPKYLFRKEGQNVTLSCEQNLNHDAMYWYRQDPGQGLRLIYYSQIVNDFQKGDIAEGYSVSREKKESFPLTVTSAQKNPTAFYLCASRYSGQTLYSNQPQHFGDGTRLSIL.

This clone was recorded only once. The chain has TRBV7-2 and TRBJ2-3; possible D gene TRBD2, 5 bases. The CDR3 sequence is 17 residues long. Trimming cost V 3 bases and J 2 bases, with 18 bases left between them. Germline values: CDR1 SGHTA, CDR2 FQGNSA. The CDR3 here is CASSFGGRRFHTDTQYF. CDR3 DNA sequence: TGTGCCAGCAGCTTCGGCGGGCGGCGATTTCACACAGATACGCAGTATTTT.